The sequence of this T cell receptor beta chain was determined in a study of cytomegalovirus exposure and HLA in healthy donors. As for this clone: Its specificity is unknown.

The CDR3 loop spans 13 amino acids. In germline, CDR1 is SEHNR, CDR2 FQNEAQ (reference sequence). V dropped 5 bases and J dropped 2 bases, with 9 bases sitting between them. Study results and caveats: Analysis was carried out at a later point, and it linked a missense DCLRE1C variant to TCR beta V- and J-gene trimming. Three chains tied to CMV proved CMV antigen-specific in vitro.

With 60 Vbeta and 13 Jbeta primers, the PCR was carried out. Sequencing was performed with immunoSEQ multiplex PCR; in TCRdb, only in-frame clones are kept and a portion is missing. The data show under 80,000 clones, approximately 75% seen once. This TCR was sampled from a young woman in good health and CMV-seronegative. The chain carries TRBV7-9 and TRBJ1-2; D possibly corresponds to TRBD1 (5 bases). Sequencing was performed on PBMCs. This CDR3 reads CASSRTPNYGYTF. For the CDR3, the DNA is TGTGCCAGCAGCCGGACACCAAACTATGGCTACACCTTC.